This T cell receptor (beta chain) was sequenced for a study of CD8+CD57+ T cells in acquired aplastic anemia. Study summary: DNA per sorted CD4+ or CD8+ sample ranged about 0.17 to 30 ug, averaging roughly 3.5 ug.

Genomic DNA templated the TCR beta VDJ and CDR3 profiling. MiXCR, run by TCRdb on the reads, gives a single entry per CDR3 protein. The repertoire holds 68,000 or so distinct CDR3 sequences, with around half as singletons. What was sequenced was sorted CD4+, CD8+, or CD8+CD57+ T cells (not recorded which) from PBMCs. The receptor was isolated from a human donor in good health, serving as a control.

The CDR3 nucleotides are TGCAGTGCTCTGGCAGACCTCCAAGAGACCCAGTACTTC. As protein: CSALADLQETQYF. The genes are TRBV20-1 and TRBJ2-5; no definite D call. The V end lost 5 bases, the J end lost 1 base, and 11 bases lay between the germline ends. This CDR3 region has 13 residues. CDR1 is DFQATT, CDR2 SNEGSKA, per germline (reference sequence).